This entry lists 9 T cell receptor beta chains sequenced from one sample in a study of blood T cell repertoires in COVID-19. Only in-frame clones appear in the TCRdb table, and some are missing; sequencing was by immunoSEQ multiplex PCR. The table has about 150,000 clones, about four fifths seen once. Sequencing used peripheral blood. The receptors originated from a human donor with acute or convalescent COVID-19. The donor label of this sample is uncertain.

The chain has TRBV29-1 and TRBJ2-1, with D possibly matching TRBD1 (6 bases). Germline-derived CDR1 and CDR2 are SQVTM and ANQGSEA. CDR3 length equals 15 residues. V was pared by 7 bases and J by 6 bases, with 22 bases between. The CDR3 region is CSAHGLQGFGNEQFF. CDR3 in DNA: TGCAGCGCGCACGGACTCCAGGGGTTTGGCAATGAGCAGTTCTTC.

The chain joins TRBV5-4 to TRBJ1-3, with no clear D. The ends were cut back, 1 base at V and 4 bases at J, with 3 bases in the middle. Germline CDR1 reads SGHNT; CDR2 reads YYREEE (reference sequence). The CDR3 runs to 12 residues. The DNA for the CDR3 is TGTGCCAGCAGCTTGCTCGGAAACACCATATATTTT. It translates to CASSLLGNTIYF.

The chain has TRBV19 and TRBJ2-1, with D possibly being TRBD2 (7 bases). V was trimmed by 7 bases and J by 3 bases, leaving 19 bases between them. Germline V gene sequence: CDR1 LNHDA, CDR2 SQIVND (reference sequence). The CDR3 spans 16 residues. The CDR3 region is CASTLGAGANYNEQFF. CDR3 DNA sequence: TGTGCCAGTACCCTGGGGGCGGGGGCGAACTACAATGAGCAGTTCTTC.

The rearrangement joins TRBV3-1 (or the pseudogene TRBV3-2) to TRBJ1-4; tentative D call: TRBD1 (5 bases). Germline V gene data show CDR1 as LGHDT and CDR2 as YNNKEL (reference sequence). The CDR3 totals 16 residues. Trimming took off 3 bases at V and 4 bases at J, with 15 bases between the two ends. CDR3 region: CASSHDRAGFNEKLFF. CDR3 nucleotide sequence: TGTGCCAGCAGCCACGACCGGGCAGGGTTTAATGAAAAACTGTTTTTT.

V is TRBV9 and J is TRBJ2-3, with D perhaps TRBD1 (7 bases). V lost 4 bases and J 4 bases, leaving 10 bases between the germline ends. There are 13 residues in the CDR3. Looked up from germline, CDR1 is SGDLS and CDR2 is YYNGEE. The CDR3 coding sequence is TGTGCCAGCAGCCCAGGGGGGTCAGATACGCAGTATTTT. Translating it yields CASSPGGSDTQYF.

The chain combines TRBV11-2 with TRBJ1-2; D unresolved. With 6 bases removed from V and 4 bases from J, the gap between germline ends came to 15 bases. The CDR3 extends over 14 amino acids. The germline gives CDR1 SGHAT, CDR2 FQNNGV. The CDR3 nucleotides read TGTGCCAGCAGTCCCTCAGAGACTAGCTATGGCTACACCTTC. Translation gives CASSPSETSYGYTF.

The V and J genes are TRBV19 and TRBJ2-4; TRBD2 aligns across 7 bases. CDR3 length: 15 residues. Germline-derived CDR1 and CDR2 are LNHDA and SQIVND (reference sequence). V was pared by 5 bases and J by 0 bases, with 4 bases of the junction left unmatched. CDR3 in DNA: TGTGCCAGTAGTCCGGGAGGCTTAGCCAAAAACATTCAGTACTTC. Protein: CASSPGGLAKNIQYF.

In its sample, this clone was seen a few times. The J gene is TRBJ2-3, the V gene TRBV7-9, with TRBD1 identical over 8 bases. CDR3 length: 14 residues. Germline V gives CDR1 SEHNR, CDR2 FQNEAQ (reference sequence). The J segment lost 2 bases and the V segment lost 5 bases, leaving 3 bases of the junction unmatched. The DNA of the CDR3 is TGTGCCAGCAGCCGGGACAGGACCACAGATACGCAGTATTTT. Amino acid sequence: CASSRDRTTDTQYF.

The CDR3 DNA follows: TGCAGCGTTGAAGATAGAGGTGGCTACACCTTC. Its protein is CSVEDRGGYTF. The chain joins TRBV29-1 to TRBJ1-2; D gene uncertain. The CDR3 is 11 amino acids. Germline-derived CDR1 and CDR2 are SQVTM and ANQGSEA. Trimming shortened V by 0 bases and J by 7 bases, and 6 bases separated the two germline ends.